This TCR beta chain appears in the sequencing data of a study of T cells in localized non-small cell lung cancer. Here immunoSEQ multiplex PCR was the method, and the copy in TCRdb shows in-frame clones only, minus some. The sample includes roughly 61,000 clones, 75% to 85% of them seen just once. Germline V gene sequence: CDR1 LNHDA, CDR2 SQIVND (reference sequence). This CDR3 spans 15 amino acids. The V gene end was trimmed by 10 bases and the J gene end by 2 bases; junction bases not matched to a gene: 9. The receptor's source is a man aged 40 to 70 with stage II lung adenocarcinoma. The specimen was PBMCs, collected before any cancer treatment. The rearrangement links TRBV19 to TRBJ1-5; 9 bases are a match to TRBD1. The CDR3 region is CATHIQGAGNQPQHF. CDR3 nucleotides: TGTGCCACCCACATACAGGGGGCAGGCAATCAGCCCCAGCATTTT.